This is a list of T cell receptor beta chains from one sample in a study of blood T cell repertoires in COVID-19. Profiling relied on immunoSEQ multiplex PCR, and the TCRdb table lists in-frame clones only, not all of them. The sample comprises about 530,000 clones, about 88% of which are singletons, and about 8% rests with the top ten. Sequenced sample: peripheral blood. These receptors were collected from a woman aged 45-65 years with COVID-19, enrolled during active disease. CDR3s include the opening cysteine and the closing phenylalanine or tryptophan. The D gene is left open where the match is weak. Expanded clones are given a class, and other clones once, few, many or no size at all.

>TRBV24-1|-|TRBD2|TRBJ2-3
TGTGCCACCGACGGAAGGACTAGCGGGGGGACAGATACGCAGTATTTT
CATDGRTSGGTDTQYF
>TRBV9|-|TRBD1|TRBJ1-1
TGTGCCAGCAGCGTACCTGGACAGGGGGACCTCACTGAAGCTTTCTTT
CASSVPGQGDLTEAFF
>TRBV30|-|-|TRBJ1-2
TGTGCCTCCAAATTGCAGGGGTTCTATGGCTACACCTTC
CASKLQGFYGYTF
>TRBV5-6|-|TRBD2|TRBJ2-1
TGTGCCAGCAGCTTGACTAGCGGGGGGGTCTACAATGAGCAGTTCTTC
CASSLTSGGVYNEQFF
>TRBV19|-|TRBD1|TRBJ2-1
TGTGCCAGTAGTCTCGGGACAGGGGGATTCAATGAGCAGTTCTTC
CASSLGTGGFNEQFF
>TRBV29-1|-|-|TRBJ1-1
TGCAGCGTCGGGGGGGGTAGCACTGAAGCTTTCTTT
CSVGGGSTEAFF
>TRBV9|few|TRBD1|TRBJ2-2
TGTGCCAGCAGCGTAGAAGGTGGCAGGGGGCGTCGTGACACCGGGGAGCTGTTTTTT
CASSVEGGRGRRDTGELFF
>TRBV14|-|-|TRBJ1-1
TGTGCCAGCAGCCTAGGACACCCGAACACTGAAGCTTTCTTT
CASSLGHPNTEAFF
>TRBV19|-|-|TRBJ2-1
TGTGCCAGTAGTAGTGGGGGGGGGCTCTACAATGAGCAGTTCTTC
CASSSGGGLYNEQFF
>TRBV2|few|TRBD2|TRBJ2-7
TGTGCCAGCAGTGAAATCGGGGGGGTAACCTACGAGCAGTACTTC
CASSEIGGVTYEQYF
>TRBV5-6|-|-|TRBJ1-2
TGTGCCAGCAGCTTGGGGACAAGGAGCTACACCTTC
CASSLGTRSYTF
>TRBV4-1|-|TRBD1|TRBJ1-5
TGCGCCAGCAGCCAGGGCCAGGGGGCAAATCAGCCCCAGCATTTT
CASSQGQGANQPQHF
>TRBV3-1/TRBV3-2|few|-|TRBJ1-1
TGTGCCAGCAGCCAAGATCGTGGGGCAGGTGAAGCTTTCTTT
CASSQDRGAGEAFF
>TRBV4-1|-|TRBD1|TRBJ1-1
TGCGCCAGCAGCTCGACAGGGGGTGAAGCTTTCTTT
CASSSTGGEAFF
>TRBV19|-|-|TRBJ1-4
TGTGCCAGTAGTAATGGGCAGGGTAGGGAAAAACTGTTTTTT
CASSNGQGREKLFF
>TRBV4-2|-|TRBD1|TRBJ2-7
TGTGCCAGCAGCAACGCCCAGGGGGACCTAAACGAGCAGTACTTC
CASSNAQGDLNEQYF
>TRBV4-1|-|TRBD1|TRBJ2-4
TGCGCCAGCAGCCAAGTTCTCGATGACAGGGAAGAAAACATTCAGTACTTC
CASSQVLDDREENIQYF
>TRBV7-2|-|-|TRBJ2-1
TGTGCCAGCAGCTTAGTTTATGGCCGGGGCAATGAGCAGTTCTTC
CASSLVYGRGNEQFF
>TRBV19|-|-|TRBJ1-2
TGTGCCAGTAGCCCAGGGGAAGACTATGGCTACACCTTC
CASSPGEDYGYTF
>TRBV29-1|-|TRBD1|TRBJ1-6
TGCAGCGTGAAGGCGACAGGGCTGGATTCACCCCTCCACTTT
CSVKATGLDSPLHF
>TRBV27|-|-|TRBJ1-2
TGTGCCAGCAGTGCGGACAGAACTAACTATGGCTACACCTTC
CASSADRTNYGYTF
>TRBV9|-|-|TRBJ2-1
TGTGCCAGCAGCCGGTCCTATGAGCAGTTCTTC
CASSRSYEQFF
>TRBV3-1/TRBV3-2|-|-|TRBJ1-2
TGTGCCAGCAGCCAATATAACGGGGGAGCGGATGGCTACACCTTC
CASSQYNGGADGYTF
>TRBV30|-|-|TRBJ1-1
TGTGCCTGGAGTGTAGGGCAGGGGGCTTTCTTT
CAWSVGQGAFF
>TRBV7-3|-|-|TRBJ2-7
TGTGCCAGCAGCCAGACAGCCAAGCTCACCTACGAGCAGTACTTC
CASSQTAKLTYEQYF
>TRBV6-5|few|TRBD1|TRBJ1-1
TGTGCCAGCACCGGACAGGGATACACTGAAGCTTTCTTT
CASTGQGYTEAFF
>TRBV19|-|TRBD1|TRBJ1-2
TGTGCCAGTAGTAAGGACAGGGGAATTAACTATGGCTACACCTTC
CASSKDRGINYGYTF
>TRBV19|-|-|TRBJ1-6
TGTGCCAGTAGTATAATAAGGGGAAGGGATTCACCCCTCCACTTT
CASSIIRGRDSPLHF
>TRBV18|-|-|TRBJ1-1
TGTGCCAGCTCACCGGGAGGGGACACTGAAGCTTTCTTT
CASSPGGDTEAFF
>TRBV9|-|TRBD1|TRBJ2-2
TGTGCCAGCAGCGGACAGGGGAACACCGGGGAGCTGTTTTTT
CASSGQGNTGELFF
>TRBV28|-|-|TRBJ1-1
TGTGCCAGCAGTTTTGGGGAGGGTACCCCGAACACTGAAGCTTTCTTT
CASSFGEGTPNTEAFF
>TRBV18|-|-|TRBJ2-7
TGTGCCAGCTCACCAGAGGGAAGGCAGATCGAGCAGTACTTC
CASSPEGRQIEQYF
>TRBV2|-|-|TRBJ2-3
TGTGCCAGCAACAGGGAAGATACGCAGTATTTT
CASNREDTQYF
>TRBV9|-|TRBD2|TRBJ2-1
TGTGCCAGCAGCGTAACGGTCAGCGGGGGGGACAATGAGCAGTTCTTC
CASSVTVSGGDNEQFF
>TRBV7-9|-|TRBD1|TRBJ2-1
TGTGCCAGCAGCTTCCTTACAGGGGATAATGAGCAGTTCTTC
CASSFLTGDNEQFF
>TRBV12-3/TRBV12-4|-|-|TRBJ1-1
TGTGCCAGCACTAGGGAGGTGAACACTGAAGCTTTCTTT
CASTREVNTEAFF
>TRBV18|-|TRBD2|TRBJ2-4
TGTGCCAGCTCCCCCAAGGGAGGGGCCAAAAACATTCAGTACTTC
CASSPKGGAKNIQYF
>TRBV6-5|once|-|TRBJ1-1
TGTGCCAGCTTACAGGGCTGGGACACTGAAGCTTTCTTT
CASLQGWDTEAFF
>TRBV6-5|-|-|TRBJ1-2
TGTGCCAGCAGTTACTCGGGAAAGGGAGAAGGCTACACCTTC
CASSYSGKGEGYTF
>TRBV4-1|-|-|TRBJ1-2
TGCGCCAGCAGCCCAGCGCTCGGGGGGATCGGCTATGGCTACACCTTC
CASSPALGGIGYGYTF
>TRBV12-3/TRBV12-4|-|-|TRBJ1-2
TGTGCCAGCAGCCCCGACAGCGAATATGGCTACACCTTC
CASSPDSEYGYTF